These 17 T cell receptor beta chains came from one sample sequenced in a study of siplizumab effects on memory and regulatory T cells. Data came from immunoSEQ multiplex PCR; TCRdb stores just in-frame clones and leaves some out. The sample records some 88,000 clones, 90% being singletons. The specimen sequenced was CD4+ T cells sorted from blood. Receptors originate from a human donor in good health.

The J gene is TRBJ2-5, the V gene TRBV7-3, with D uncertain. Germline CDR1 reads SGHTA; CDR2 reads FQGTGA. CDR3 length equals 15 residues. Trimming pared 1 base from V and 4 bases from J, leaving 13 bases between. The chain's CDR3 is CASSLIGTPGETQYF. The CDR3, as DNA: TGTGCCAGCAGCTTAATCGGCACCCCAGGAGAGACCCAGTACTTC.

The rearrangement joins TRBV13 to TRBJ2-1; D gene ambiguous. The ends were cut back, 1 base at V and 0 bases at J, with 7 bases in the middle. The CDR3 sequence is 15 residues long. Per germline, CDR1 PRHDT and CDR2 FYEKMQ (reference sequence). The CDR3 loop is CASSLVATSYNEQFF. CDR3 nucleotide sequence: TGTGCCAGCAGCTTAGTGGCGACCTCCTACAATGAGCAGTTCTTC.

The rearrangement links TRBV4-3 to TRBJ2-7; unclear D gene. Trimming pared 0 bases from V and 3 bases from J, leaving 6 bases between. CDR1 LGHNA and CDR2 YSLEER come from the germline V gene. The CDR3 is 13 residues long. The CDR3 coding sequence is TGCGCCAGCAGCCAAGATCGCGGCTACGAGCAGTACTTC. This translates into CASSQDRGYEQYF.

The CDR3 coding sequence is TGTGCCAGCAACGGTTTGGAAGGGAATGAGCAGTTCTTC. This sequence encodes CASNGLEGNEQFF. The chain couples TRBV2 to TRBJ2-1; D gene uncertain. There are 13 residues in the CDR3. Germline CDR1 is SNHLY and CDR2 is FYNNEI. V was shortened by 7 bases and J by 7 bases, with 14 bases between the two germline ends. The full variable domain, completed using reference TRBV2 and TRBJ2-1, is EPEVTQTPSHQVTQMGQEVILRCVPISNHLYFYWYRQILGQKVEFLVSFYNNEISEKSEIFDDQFSVERPDGSNFTLKIRSTKLEDSAMYFCASNGLEGNEQFFGPGTRLTVL.

The chain recombines TRBV18 with TRBJ1-5; possibly TRBD1 for D (5 bases). V lost 5 bases and J lost 4, with 15 bases in between. CDR1 and CDR2 from the germline V gene are KGHSH and LQKENI. The CDR3 is 15 amino acids. The CDR3 loop reads CASSSQGTPNQPQHF. The CDR3 DNA reads as TGTGCCAGCTCATCGCAGGGCACTCCTAATCAGCCCCAGCATTTT.

As to this clone: At the DNA level, this CDR3 is encoded by other sequences in the same sample as well. The chain links TRBV19 to TRBJ2-1; D assignment may be TRBD1 or TRBD2 (5 bases each). V lost 8 bases to trimming and J lost 3 bases, with 11 bases between them. Germline CDR1 and CDR2: LNHDA and SQIVND (reference sequence). CDR3 size: 13 residues. The CDR3 DNA follows: TGTGCCAGTTCTCGGGACCGCTACAATGAGCAGTTCTTC. As protein: CASSRDRYNEQFF. Full variable domain (outside the CDR3, taken from reference TRBV19 and TRBJ2-1): DGGITQSPKYLFRKEGQNVTLSCEQNLNHDAMYWYRQDPGQGLRLIYYSQIVNDFQKGDIAEGYSVSREKKESFPLTVTSAQKNPTAFYLCASSRDRYNEQFFGPGTRLTVL.

J is TRBJ1-1 and V is TRBV6-1; D is undetermined. The CDR3 totals 12 residues. With 1 base removed from V and 6 bases from J, the gap between germline ends came to 6 bases. Germline V CDR1 and CDR2: MNHNS, SASEGT. CDR3 amino acids: CASSEEQAEAFF. Written as DNA, the CDR3 is TGTGCCAGCAGTGAAGAGCAGGCTGAAGCTTTCTTT.

The V and J genes are TRBV19 and TRBJ1-5, with D unresolved. Per germline, CDR1 LNHDA and CDR2 SQIVND (reference sequence). The CDR3 length is 16 residues. V was pared by 3 bases and J by 6 bases, with 18 bases between. The CDR3 DNA reads as TGTGCCAGTAGTATGTTGGGCCGGGGTGAAGGTCAGCCCCAGCATTTT. Its translation: CASSMLGRGEGQPQHF.

This chain connects TRBV11-3 to TRBJ2-3, with D possibly TRBD2 on 5 matching bases. CDR3 length: 15 residues. The germline V and J ends were trimmed by 3 bases and 3 bases, with 13 bases remaining between them. Germline assignment: CDR1 SGHNT and CDR2 YENEEA. This CDR3 reads CASSFRTRSTDTQYF. CDR3 in DNA: TGTGCCAGCAGCTTTCGAACTAGATCTACAGATACGCAGTATTTT.

This clone was detected only a few times. V usage is TRBV6-7 and J usage is TRBJ1-5; D uncertain. TRBV6-7 is marked as an open reading frame, function uncertain. Trimming pared 7 bases from V and 5 bases from J, leaving 9 bases between. The CDR3 spans 12 residues. CDR3 DNA sequence: TGTGCCAGCATCAGTGTTTATCAGCCCCAGCATTTT. It yields the protein CASISVYQPQHF.

The chain employs TRBV11-1 and TRBJ2-7; TRBD2 aligns across 10 bases. The CDR3 runs 14 residues. The trim removed 5 bases at V and 3 bases at J, leaving 4 bases unmatched. Germline-derived CDR1 and CDR2 are SGHAT and FQDESV (reference sequence). This chain's CDR3 is CASSGTSVLYEQYF. CDR3 DNA: TGTGCCAGCAGCGGGACTAGCGTCCTCTACGAGCAGTACTTC.

The V call is TRBV10-3, the J call TRBJ2-7, with 10 nucleotides matching TRBD2. The CDR3 is made up of 13 amino acids. V lost 7 bases, J lost 5 bases, and 5 bases stayed unmatched. In germline, CDR1 is ENHRY, CDR2 SYGVKD. CDR3: CAIKLAGAHEQYF. The DNA for the CDR3 is TGTGCCATCAAGCTAGCGGGAGCTCACGAGCAGTACTTC.

The rearrangement joins TRBV18 to TRBJ2-2; 11 positions agree with TRBD1. Germline assignment: CDR1 KGHSH and CDR2 LQKENI. CDR3 length equals 16 residues. Losses at the gene ends were 3 bases for V and 4 bases for J; bases not matched to a gene: 4. As DNA, the CDR3 is TGTGCCAGCTCACCTAGGACAGGGGGCACCACCGGGGAGCTGTTTTTT. This translates into CASSPRTGGTTGELFF.

This clone was observed a handful of times. J is TRBJ2-5 and V is TRBV15; D might be TRBD2 (6 bases). Germline loops: CDR1 LNHNV, CDR2 YYDKDF (reference sequence). Trimming shortened V by 4 bases and J by 5 bases, and 11 bases separated the two germline ends. The length of the CDR3 is 13 residues. DNA for the CDR3: TGTGCCACCAGCACTAGCGCCCGGGAGACCCAGTACTTC. This translates into CATSTSARETQYF.

J is TRBJ2-6 and V is TRBV7-9, with 7 bases matching TRBD1. CDR3 size: 15 residues. V shed 7 bases and J 4 bases; nucleotides not matched to a gene: 7. Per the germline V gene, CDR1 is SEHNR and CDR2 is FQNEAQ (reference sequence). In DNA form, the CDR3 reads TGTGCCAGCACCATGACAGGGAGAGGGGCCAACGTCCTGACTTTC. Translating it yields CASTMTGRGANVLTF. Variable domain in full (rest from reference TRBV7-9 and TRBJ2-6): DTGVSQNPRHKITKRGQNVTFRCDPISEHNRLYWYRQTLGQGPEFLTYFQNEAQLEKSRLLSDRFSAERPKGSFSTLEIQRTEQGDSAMYLCASTMTGRGANVLTFGAGSRLTVL.

The rearrangement uses TRBV29-1 and TRBJ2-5; 9 nucleotides line up with TRBD2. CDR1 is SQVTM, CDR2 ANQGSEA, per germline. The CDR3 has 17 amino acids. After removal of 0 bases from V and 5 bases from J, the junction contained 13 bases not matched to a gene. DNA for the CDR3: TGCAGCGTTGAAGATCGGGGAGCGCGGGAGGGGTGGGAGACCCAGTACTTC. Translation gives CSVEDRGAREGWETQYF.

The chain employs TRBV4-1 and TRBJ1-3; tentatively, D is TRBD1 (5 bases). The CDR3 runs 19 residues. Germline CDR1 is MGHRA and CDR2 is YSYEKL. V lost 0 bases and J 0 bases, leaving 18 bases between the germline ends. As DNA, the CDR3 is TGCGCCAGCAGCCAAGACCCCGGACGGGGGACGAACTCTGGAAACACCATATATTTT. Translating gives CASSQDPGRGTNSGNTIYF.